This T cell receptor beta chain was recorded in a study of neurological immune-mediated disorders. 5'RACE employing 10-nucleotide random UMIs yielded the cDNA. Each CDR3 protein gets one entry after TCRdb re-called the 5' RACE reads with MiXCR. Of some 50,000 distinct CDR3 sequences in the sample, about an eighth were seen once. Study observations and caveats: None of the CDR3 amino acid sequences found in expanded clones was shared across subjects. This suggests that the TCR-beta repertoires were private in all groups.

Time point meaning: longitudinal time-point 2. This clonotype was counted once. The antigen remains undetermined. Germline lookup yields CDR1 SGHDT and CDR2 YYEEEE. The V end lost 7 bases, the J end lost 6 bases, and 17 bases lay between the germline ends. The CDR3 runs to 13 residues. This sequence joins TRBV5-6 and TRBJ2-7; possibly TRBD1 for D (6 bases). This sequence originates from a male donor with HTLV-1-associated myelopathy (HAM/TSP). The sample comprised PBMCs. The CDR3 DNA is TGTGCCAGCGGACGTCTGGGGGCAGGCGAGCAGTACTTC. Protein product: CASGRLGAGEQYF. The full variable domain, its missing parts supplied by reference TRBV5-6 and TRBJ2-7, is DAGVTQSPTHLIKTRGQQVTLRCSPKSGHDTVSWYQQALGQGPQFIFQYYEEEERQRGNFPDRFSGHQFPNYSSELNVNALLLGDSALYLCASGRLGAGEQYFGPGTRLTVT.